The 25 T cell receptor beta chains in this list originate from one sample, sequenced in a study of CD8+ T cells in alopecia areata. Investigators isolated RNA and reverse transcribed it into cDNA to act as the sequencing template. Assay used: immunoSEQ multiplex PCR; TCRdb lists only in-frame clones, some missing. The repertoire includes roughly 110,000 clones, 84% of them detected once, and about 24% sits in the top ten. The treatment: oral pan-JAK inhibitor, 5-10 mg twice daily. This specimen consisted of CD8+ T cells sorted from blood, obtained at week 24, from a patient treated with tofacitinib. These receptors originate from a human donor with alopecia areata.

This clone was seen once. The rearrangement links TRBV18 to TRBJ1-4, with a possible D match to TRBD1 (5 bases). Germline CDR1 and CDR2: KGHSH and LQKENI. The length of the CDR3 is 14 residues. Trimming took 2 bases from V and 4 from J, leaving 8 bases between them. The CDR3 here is CASSPGTFNEKLFF. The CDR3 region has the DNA TGTGCCAGCTCACCAGGGACCTTTAATGAAAAACTGTTTTTT.

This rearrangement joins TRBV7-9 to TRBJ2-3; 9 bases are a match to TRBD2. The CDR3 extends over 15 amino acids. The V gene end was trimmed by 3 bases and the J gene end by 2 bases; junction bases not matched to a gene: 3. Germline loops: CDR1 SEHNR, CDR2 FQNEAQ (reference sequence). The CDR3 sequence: CASSLGGGATDTQYF. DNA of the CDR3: TGTGCCAGCAGCTTGGGCGGGGGGGCCACAGATACGCAGTATTTT.

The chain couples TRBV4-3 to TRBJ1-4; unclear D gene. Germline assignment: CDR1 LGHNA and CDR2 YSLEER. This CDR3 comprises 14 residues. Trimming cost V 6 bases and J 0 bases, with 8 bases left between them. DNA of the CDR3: TGCGCCAGCAGTTCGGACTCAACTAATGAAAAACTGTTTTTT. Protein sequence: CASSSDSTNEKLFF.

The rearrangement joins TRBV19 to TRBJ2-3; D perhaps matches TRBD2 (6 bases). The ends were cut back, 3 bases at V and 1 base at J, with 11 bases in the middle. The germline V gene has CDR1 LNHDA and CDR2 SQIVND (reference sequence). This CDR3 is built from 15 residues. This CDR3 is CASSIWASGTDTQYF. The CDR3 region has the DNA TGTGCCAGTAGTATCTGGGCTAGCGGCACAGATACGCAGTATTTT.

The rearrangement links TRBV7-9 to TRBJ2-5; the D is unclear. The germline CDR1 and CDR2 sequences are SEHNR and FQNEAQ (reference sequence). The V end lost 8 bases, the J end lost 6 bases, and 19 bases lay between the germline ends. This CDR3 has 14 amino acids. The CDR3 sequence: CASQNVLMPQTQYF. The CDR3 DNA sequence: TGTGCCAGCCAAAACGTCCTAATGCCGCAGACCCAGTACTTC. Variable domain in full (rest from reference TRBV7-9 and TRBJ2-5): DTGVSQNPRHKITKRGQNVTFRCDPISEHNRLYWYRQTLGQGPEFLTYFQNEAQLEKSRLLSDRFSAERPKGSFSTLEIQRTEQGDSAMYLCASQNVLMPQTQYFGPGTRLLVL.

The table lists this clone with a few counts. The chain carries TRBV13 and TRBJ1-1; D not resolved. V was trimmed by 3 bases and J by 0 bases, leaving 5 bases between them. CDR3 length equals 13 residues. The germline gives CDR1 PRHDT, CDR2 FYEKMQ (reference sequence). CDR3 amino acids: CASSFALNTEAFF. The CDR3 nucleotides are TGTGCCAGCAGCTTCGCGTTGAACACTGAAGCTTTCTTT.

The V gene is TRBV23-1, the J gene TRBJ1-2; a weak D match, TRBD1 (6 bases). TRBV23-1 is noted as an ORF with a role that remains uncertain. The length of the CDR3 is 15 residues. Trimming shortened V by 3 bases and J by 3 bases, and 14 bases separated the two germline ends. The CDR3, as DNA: TGCGCCAGCAGTCATACAGGGACGGTTCACTATGGCTACACCTTC. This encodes CASSHTGTVHYGYTF.

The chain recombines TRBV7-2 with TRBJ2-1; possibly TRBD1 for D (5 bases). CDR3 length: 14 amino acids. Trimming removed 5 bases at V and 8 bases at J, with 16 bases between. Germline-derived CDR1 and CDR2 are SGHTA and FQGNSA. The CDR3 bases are TGTGCCAGCAGCGCGCTGGGGCGTTTCGATGAGCAGTTCTTC. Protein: CASSALGRFDEQFF.

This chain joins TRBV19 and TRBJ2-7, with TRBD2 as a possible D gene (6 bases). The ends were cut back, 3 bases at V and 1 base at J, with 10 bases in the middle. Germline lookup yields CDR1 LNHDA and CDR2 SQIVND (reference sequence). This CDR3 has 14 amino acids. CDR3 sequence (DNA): TGTGCCAGTAGTATCAAGGGGAGGTCCTACGAGCAGTACTTC. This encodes CASSIKGRSYEQYF.

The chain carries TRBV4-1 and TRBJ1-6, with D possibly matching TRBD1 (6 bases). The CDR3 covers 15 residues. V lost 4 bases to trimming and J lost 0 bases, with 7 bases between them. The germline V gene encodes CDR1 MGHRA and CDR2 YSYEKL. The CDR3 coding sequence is TGCGCCAGCAGCCCCAGGGGCTCCTATAATTCACCCCTCCACTTT. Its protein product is CASSPRGSYNSPLHF.

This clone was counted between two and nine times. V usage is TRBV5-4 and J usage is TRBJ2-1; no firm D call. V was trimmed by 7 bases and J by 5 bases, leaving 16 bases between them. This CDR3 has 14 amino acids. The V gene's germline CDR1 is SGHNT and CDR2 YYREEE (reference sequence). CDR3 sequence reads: CASGRMAGNNEQFF. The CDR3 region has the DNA TGTGCCAGCGGGCGGATGGCAGGTAACAATGAGCAGTTCTTC.

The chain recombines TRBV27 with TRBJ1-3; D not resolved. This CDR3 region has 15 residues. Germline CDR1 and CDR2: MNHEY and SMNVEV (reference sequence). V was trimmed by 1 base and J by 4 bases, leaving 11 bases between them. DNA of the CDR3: TGTGCCAGCAGTTTATTCCCCGGATTCGGAAACACCATATATTTT. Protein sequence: CASSLFPGFGNTIYF.

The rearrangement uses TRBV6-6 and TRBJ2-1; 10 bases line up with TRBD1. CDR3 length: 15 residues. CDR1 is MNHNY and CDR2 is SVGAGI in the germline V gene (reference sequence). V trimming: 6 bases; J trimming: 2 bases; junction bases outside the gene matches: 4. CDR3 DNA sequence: TGTGCCAGCAGCAGGGACAGGGGAGCCTACAATGAGCAGTTCTTC. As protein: CASSRDRGAYNEQFF.

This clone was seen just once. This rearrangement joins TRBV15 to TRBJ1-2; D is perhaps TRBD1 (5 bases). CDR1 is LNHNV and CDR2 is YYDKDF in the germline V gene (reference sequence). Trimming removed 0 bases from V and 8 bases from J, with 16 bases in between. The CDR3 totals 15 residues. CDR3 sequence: CATSRDPDRLGGYTF. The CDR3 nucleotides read TGTGCCACCAGCAGAGATCCCGACAGATTAGGGGGCTACACCTTC.

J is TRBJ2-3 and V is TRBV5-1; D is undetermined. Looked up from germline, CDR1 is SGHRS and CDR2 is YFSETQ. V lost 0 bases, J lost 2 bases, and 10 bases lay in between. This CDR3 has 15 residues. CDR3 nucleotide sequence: TGCGCCAGCAGCTTGGAGGGCGGAGACACAGATACGCAGTATTTT. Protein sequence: CASSLEGGDTDTQYF. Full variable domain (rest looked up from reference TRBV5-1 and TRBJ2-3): KAGVTQTPRYLIKTRGQQVTLSCSPISGHRSVSWYQQTPGQGLQFLFEYFSETQRNKGNFPGRFSGRQFSNSRSEMNVSTLELGDSALYLCASSLEGGDTDTQYFGPGTRLTVL.

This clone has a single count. The CDR3 sequence: CASSLLAGPYEQYF. The CDR3 nucleotides are TGTGCCAGCAGCCTTCTGGCAGGGCCCTACGAGCAGTACTTC. V and J are TRBV14 and TRBJ2-7; possibly TRBD1 for D (5 bases). Trimming left V 4 bases short and J 2 bases short, with 12 bases between. The CDR3 runs 14 residues. Per the germline V gene, CDR1 is SGHDN and CDR2 is FVKESK.

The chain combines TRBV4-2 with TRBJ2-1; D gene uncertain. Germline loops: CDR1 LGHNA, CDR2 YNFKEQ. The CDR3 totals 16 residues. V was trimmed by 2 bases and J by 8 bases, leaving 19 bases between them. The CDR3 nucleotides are TGTGCCAGCAGCCAAAGGGAAGTCGACCTAAGGGATGAGCAGTTCTTC. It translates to CASSQREVDLRDEQFF.

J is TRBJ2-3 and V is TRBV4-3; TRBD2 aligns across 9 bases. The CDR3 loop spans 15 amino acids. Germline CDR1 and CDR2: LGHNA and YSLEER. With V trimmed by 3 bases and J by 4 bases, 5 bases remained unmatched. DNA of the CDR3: TGCGCCAGCAGCCAGGGGACTAGCAGGTCAGATACGCAGTATTTT. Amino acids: CASSQGTSRSDTQYF.

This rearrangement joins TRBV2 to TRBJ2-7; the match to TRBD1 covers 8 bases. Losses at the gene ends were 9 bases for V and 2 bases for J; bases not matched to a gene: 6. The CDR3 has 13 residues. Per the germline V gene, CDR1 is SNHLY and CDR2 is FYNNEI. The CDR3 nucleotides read TGTGCCAGTTGGCAGGGGGCCCCCTACGAGCAGTACTTC. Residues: CASWQGAPYEQYF.

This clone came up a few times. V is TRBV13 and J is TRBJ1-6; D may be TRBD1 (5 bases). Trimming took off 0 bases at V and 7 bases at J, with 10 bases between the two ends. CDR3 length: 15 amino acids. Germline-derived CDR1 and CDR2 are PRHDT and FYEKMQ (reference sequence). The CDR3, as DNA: TGTGCCAGCAGCTTAGGTGTGGGGCAAAATTCACCCCTCCACTTT. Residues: CASSLGVGQNSPLHF.

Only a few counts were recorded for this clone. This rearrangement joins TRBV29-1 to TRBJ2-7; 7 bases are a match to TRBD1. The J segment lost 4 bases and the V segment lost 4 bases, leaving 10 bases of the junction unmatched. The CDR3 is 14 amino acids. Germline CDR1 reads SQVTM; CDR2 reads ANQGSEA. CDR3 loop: CSVARKGALYEQYF. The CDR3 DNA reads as TGCAGCGTTGCTAGGAAGGGGGCGTTGTACGAGCAGTACTTC.

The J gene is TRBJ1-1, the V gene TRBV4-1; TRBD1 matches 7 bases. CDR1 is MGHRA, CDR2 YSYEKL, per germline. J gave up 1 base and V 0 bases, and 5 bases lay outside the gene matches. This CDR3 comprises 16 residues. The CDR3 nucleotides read TGCGCCAGCAGCCAAGAGAAGGGGGCTCAGAACACTGAAGCTTTCTTT. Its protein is CASSQEKGAQNTEAFF.

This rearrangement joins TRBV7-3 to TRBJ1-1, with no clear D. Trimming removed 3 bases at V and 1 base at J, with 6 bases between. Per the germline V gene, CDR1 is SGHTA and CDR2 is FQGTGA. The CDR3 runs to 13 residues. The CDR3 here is CASSFGGNTEAFF. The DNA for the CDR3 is TGTGCCAGCAGCTTCGGTGGGAACACTGAAGCTTTCTTT.

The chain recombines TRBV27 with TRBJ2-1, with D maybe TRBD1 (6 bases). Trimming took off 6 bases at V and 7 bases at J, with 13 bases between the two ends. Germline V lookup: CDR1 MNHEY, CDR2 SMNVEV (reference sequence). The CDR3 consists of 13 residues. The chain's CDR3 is CASSQSQGNEQFF. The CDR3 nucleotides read TGTGCCAGCAGCCAGTCACAGGGAAATGAGCAGTTCTTC.

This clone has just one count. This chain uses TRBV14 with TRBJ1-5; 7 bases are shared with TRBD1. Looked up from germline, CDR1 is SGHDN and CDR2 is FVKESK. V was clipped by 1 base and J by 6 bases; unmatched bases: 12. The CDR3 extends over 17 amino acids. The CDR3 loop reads CASSQARDRKRIQPQHF. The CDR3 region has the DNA TGTGCCAGCAGCCAAGCCCGGGACAGAAAACGTATTCAGCCCCAGCATTTT.